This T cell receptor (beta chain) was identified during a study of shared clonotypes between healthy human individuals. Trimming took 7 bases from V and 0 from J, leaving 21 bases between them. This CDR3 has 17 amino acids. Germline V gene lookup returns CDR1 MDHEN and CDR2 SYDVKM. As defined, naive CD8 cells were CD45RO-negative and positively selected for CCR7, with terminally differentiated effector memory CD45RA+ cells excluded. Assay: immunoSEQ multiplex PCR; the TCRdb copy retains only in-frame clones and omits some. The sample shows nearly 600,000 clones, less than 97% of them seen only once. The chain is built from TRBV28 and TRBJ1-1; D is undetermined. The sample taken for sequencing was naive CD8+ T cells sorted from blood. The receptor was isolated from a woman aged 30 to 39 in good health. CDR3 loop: CASISTGGLPLNTEAFF. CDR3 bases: TGTGCCAGCATCAGCACGGGAGGCCTCCCCCTGAACACTGAAGCTTTCTTT.